A selection of T cell receptor beta chains follows, all from one sample in a study of T-cell memory formation after mild COVID-19. TCRdb itself ran the 5' RACE reads through MiXCR, one entry per CDR3 protein. The profile shows about 470,000 distinct CDR3 sequences, 20% to 25% of them singletons. Sequenced input: PBMCs or a T cell subset sorted from them (not recorded which). Receptor source: an adult woman who had mild COVID-19 (a few samples of this study predate the infection). Cell type and time point are not known. Both conserved end residues are part of each CDR3. A D gene is named only where the DNA matches it firmly. Clone size, where shown, is once, few, many, or a class for clones that have expanded.

CDR3 protein: CSVTRGSPYEQYF
CDR3 DNA: TGCAGCGTCACGAGGGGTTCCCCCTACGAGCAGTACTTC
D gene: -
CDR3 length: 13
J gene: TRBJ2-7
V gene: TRBV29-1
clone size: -

CDR3 protein: CASSESGGGPIDTQYF
CDR3 DNA: TGTGCCAGCAGCGAATCGGGGGGAGGGCCGATAGATACGCAGTATTTT
D gene: TRBD2
CDR3 length: 16
J gene: TRBJ2-3
V gene: TRBV5-5
clone size: -

CDR3 protein: CASSLLEGTGELFF
CDR3 DNA: TGTGCCAGCAGTTTGCTGGAGGGCACCGGGGAGCTGTTTTTT
D gene: -
CDR3 length: 14
J gene: TRBJ2-2
V gene: TRBV27
clone size: few

CDR3 protein: CASSHSGDYGYTF
CDR3 DNA: TGTGCCAGCAGCCATTCGGGGGACTATGGCTACACCTTC
D gene: -
CDR3 length: 13
J gene: TRBJ1-2
V gene: TRBV4-2
clone size: -

CDR3 protein: CASSLVGTTGELFF
CDR3 DNA: TGTGCCAGCAGCTTAGTGGGGACCACCGGGGAGCTGTTTTTT
D gene: -
CDR3 length: 14
J gene: TRBJ2-2
V gene: TRBV7-8
clone size: many

CDR3 protein: CATSRDPGGTEAFF
CDR3 DNA: TGTGCCACCAGCAGGGATCCTGGGGGCACTGAAGCTTTCTTT
D gene: -
CDR3 length: 14
J gene: TRBJ1-1
V gene: TRBV15
clone size: few

CDR3 protein: CASSPRRGYNSPLHF
CDR3 DNA: TGTGCCAGCAGTCCAAGGCGGGGGTATAATTCACCCCTCCACTTT
D gene: -
CDR3 length: 15
J gene: TRBJ1-6
V gene: TRBV27
clone size: many

CDR3 protein: CASSLGVTSGLGDEQFF
CDR3 DNA: TGTGCCAGCAGCTTGGGCGTGACTTCGGGCCTCGGGGATGAGCAGTTCTTC
D gene: -
CDR3 length: 17
J gene: TRBJ2-1
V gene: TRBV5-5
clone size: few

CDR3 protein: CASSLVGAWDEAFF
CDR3 DNA: TGCGCCAGCAGCTTGGTGGGGGCCTGGGATGAAGCTTTCTTT
D gene: -
CDR3 length: 14
J gene: TRBJ1-1
V gene: TRBV5-1
clone size: -

CDR3 protein: CASSIDPTATDTQYF
CDR3 DNA: TGTGCCAGTAGTATAGATCCTACAGCCACAGATACGCAGTATTTT
D gene: -
CDR3 length: 15
J gene: TRBJ2-3
V gene: TRBV19
clone size: -

CDR3 protein: CASSMGDSPTYEQYF
CDR3 DNA: TGTGCCAGTAGTATGGGGGACTCCCCAACCTACGAGCAGTACTTC
D gene: -
CDR3 length: 15
J gene: TRBJ2-7
V gene: TRBV19
clone size: few

CDR3 protein: CASGPSGYTDTQYF
CDR3 DNA: TGTGCCAGCGGCCCTAGCGGCTACACAGATACGCAGTATTTT
D gene: TRBD2
CDR3 length: 14
J gene: TRBJ2-3
V gene: TRBV6-5
clone size: -

CDR3 protein: CASRYLAGAVYEQYF
CDR3 DNA: TGCGCCAGCAGGTACCTAGCGGGGGCCGTCTACGAGCAGTACTTC
D gene: TRBD2
CDR3 length: 15
J gene: TRBJ2-7
V gene: TRBV5-1
clone size: few

CDR3 protein: CASSLGGGREQYF
CDR3 DNA: TGTGCCAGCAGCTTAGGCGGGGGCCGCGAGCAGTACTTC
D gene: -
CDR3 length: 13
J gene: TRBJ2-7
V gene: TRBV7-3
clone size: -

CDR3 protein: CASSHAYDRMNTEAFF
CDR3 DNA: TGCGCCAGCAGCCACGCGTACGACCGTATGAACACTGAAGCTTTCTTT
D gene: -
CDR3 length: 16
J gene: TRBJ1-1
V gene: TRBV4-1
clone size: few

CDR3 protein: CSARELGGTDSYYEQYF
CDR3 DNA: TGCAGTGCTAGAGAACTTGGAGGGACAGATTCCTACTACGAGCAGTACTTC
D gene: -
CDR3 length: 17
J gene: TRBJ2-7
V gene: TRBV20-1
clone size: few

CDR3 protein: CASSYVRAPNTEAFF
CDR3 DNA: TGCGCCAGCAGCTACGTTAGGGCTCCGAACACTGAAGCTTTCTTT
D gene: -
CDR3 length: 15
J gene: TRBJ1-1
V gene: TRBV5-1
clone size: few

CDR3 protein: CASSRLLGVGGNTEAFF
CDR3 DNA: TGTGCCAGCAGCCGACTTTTAGGTGTTGGAGGGAACACTGAAGCTTTCTTT
D gene: -
CDR3 length: 17
J gene: TRBJ1-1
V gene: TRBV3-1
clone size: few

CDR3 protein: CASSDPGSDTQYF
CDR3 DNA: TGTGCCAGCAGTGACCCAGGGTCAGATACGCAGTATTTT
D gene: -
CDR3 length: 13
J gene: TRBJ2-3
V gene: TRBV6-4
clone size: -

CDR3 protein: CATSDNSYEQYF
CDR3 DNA: TGTGCCACCAGTGACAACTCCTACGAGCAGTACTTC
D gene: -
CDR3 length: 12
J gene: TRBJ2-7
V gene: TRBV24-1
clone size: -

CDR3 protein: CASSLGTGNIEQPQHF
CDR3 DNA: TGTGCCAGCAGCTTAGGGACAGGAAATATAGAGCAGCCCCAGCATTTT
D gene: TRBD1
CDR3 length: 16
J gene: TRBJ1-5
V gene: TRBV5-5
clone size: -

CDR3 protein: CASSSPGRPQSAGVTQYF
CDR3 DNA: TGTGCCAGCAGTTCACCTGGGAGACCCCAGTCCGCGGGTGTGACCCAGTACTTC
D gene: -
CDR3 length: 18
J gene: TRBJ2-5
V gene: TRBV12-3/TRBV12-4
clone size: -

CDR3 protein: CASTETVGNNQPQHF
CDR3 DNA: TGTGCCAGTACCGAAACTGTGGGGAATAATCAGCCCCAGCATTTT
D gene: -
CDR3 length: 15
J gene: TRBJ1-5
V gene: TRBV19
clone size: -

CDR3 protein: CASSQDQGQRQLPGNTIYF
CDR3 DNA: TGCGCCAGCAGCCAAGATCAGGGCCAAAGACAGTTGCCTGGAAACACCATATATTTT
D gene: -
CDR3 length: 19
J gene: TRBJ1-3
V gene: TRBV4-1
clone size: -

CDR3 protein: CSALGSGGGTDTQYF
CDR3 DNA: TGCAGTGCCCTGGGGAGCGGGGGAGGTACAGATACGCAGTATTTT
D gene: TRBD2
CDR3 length: 15
J gene: TRBJ2-3
V gene: TRBV20-1
clone size: -

CDR3 protein: CASSQFGGGPYEQYF
CDR3 DNA: TGCGCCAGCAGCCAGTTTGGGGGTGGCCCCTACGAGCAGTACTTC
D gene: -
CDR3 length: 15
J gene: TRBJ2-7
V gene: TRBV4-1
clone size: -

CDR3 protein: CASTGGVWNEQFF
CDR3 DNA: TGTGCCAGTACAGGGGGCGTTTGGAATGAGCAGTTCTTC
D gene: TRBD1
CDR3 length: 13
J gene: TRBJ2-1
V gene: TRBV12-3/TRBV12-4
clone size: few

CDR3 protein: CASSLYPEYNYGYTF
CDR3 DNA: TGTGCCAGCAGCTTGTATCCGGAATACAACTATGGCTACACCTTC
D gene: -
CDR3 length: 15
J gene: TRBJ1-2
V gene: TRBV5-5
clone size: few

CDR3 protein: CASGMTGQNTEAFF
CDR3 DNA: TGTGCCAGCGGAATGACGGGACAGAACACTGAAGCTTTCTTT
D gene: -
CDR3 length: 14
J gene: TRBJ1-1
V gene: TRBV25-1
clone size: -